Listed here is a single TCR beta chain. Its specificity is not known. The sample is drawn from a study of T cells in localized non-small cell lung cancer. Study conclusions and caveats: Longer overall survival was seen with higher T cell density measured in blood. Tumor showed lower T cell clonality than uninvolved adjacent lung, where it was highest.

The V end lost 4 bases, the J end lost 6 bases, and 17 bases lay between the germline ends. The CDR3 covers 14 residues. Germline V CDR1 and CDR2: SGHNT, YYREEE (reference sequence). Produced via immunoSEQ multiplex PCR; TCRdb's table is partial and in-frame only. This table has approximately 34,000 clones, approximately 88% appearing once. This TCR came from a woman aged 40-69 years with stage I lung adenocarcinoma. The sequencing here drew on peripheral blood, taken before any cancer treatment. The J gene is TRBJ2-7, the V gene TRBV5-4; the D gene is possibly TRBD1 (7 bases). The DNA for the CDR3 is TGTGCCAGCAGCCTCTTCATCCAGGGGGGCGAGCAGTACTTC. This codes for CASSLFIQGGEQYF. Together with reference TRBV5-4 and TRBJ2-7, the CDR3 gives the full variable domain: ETGVTQSPTHLIKTRGQQVTLRCSSQSGHNTVSWYQQALGQGPQFIFQYYREEENGRGNFPPRFSGLQFPNYSSELNVNALELDDSALYLCASSLFIQGGEQYFGPGTRLTVT.